This TCR beta chain was identified during a study of cytomegalovirus exposure and HLA in healthy donors (dated by TCRdb to the late 2010s). As for the study more broadly: According to a later analysis, the 120 or so validation repertoires were produced on the same platform as the roughly 720 repertoires of the first cohort. The study combined high-throughput TCR immunosequencing, statistical association of individual TCRs with disease status, and machine learning to predict cytomegalovirus infection status. Besides the first cohort of around 700 subjects, a separate validation cohort made up of over 100 different subjects was used. The aim of the study was to test whether cataloging public T cell receptors could identify signatures of past pathogen exposure. The paper as a whole reports these results and caveats: While some public TCRs were present in many individuals, most TCR sequences turned up only very rarely across donors. The authors suggested that the approach could potentially be generalized to other disease states and immunological phenotypes. The validation cohort had no HLA typing available for a later analysis, so co-occurrence within that cohort was assessed over all 120 repertoires. In the study, 150 to 200 TCR beta chains were listed as associated with cytomegalovirus. Three of the identified cytomegalovirus-associated TCR beta chains were confirmed in vitro to be specific for cytomegalovirus antigens. In both the original and validation cohorts, the classifier was reported to diagnose cytomegalovirus status with high specificity and sensitivity. A later analysis found that TCRs clustered in the first cohort also tended to co-occur in the roughly 110 validation repertoires, with 94% of cluster scores above 0.

The method was the immunoSEQ multiplex PCR assay. Turning to the authors' computational methods: A statistical classification framework was built for diagnosing cytomegalovirus status from the catalog of TCR beta chain sequences. Not all clones reach the TCRdb copy of this immuneACCESS table, which keeps in-frame sequences only. Checked studies attribute under half of the gap to unresolved V genes and leave the rest unexplained. That table furnishes V, J and clone size, whereas the DNA furnished D and trimming. The sample table holds about 160,000 clones, of which around 88% were seen once. Jointly, the top ten make up approximately 2% of the sample. Separate from the approximately 670-subject first cohort, the validation cohort of about 130 subjects was the group to which the donors belonged. Comments on this clone: Its antigen is currently not known. The record has no base qualities; no much larger clone is one base away.

Taken from the germline V gene, the CDR1 and CDR2 loops are SGHRS and YFSETQ. CDR3 length: 15 amino acids, cysteine to phenylalanine. CDR3 DNA only is kept here, 45 bases in frame from base 1. V lost 3 bases and J lost 2 bases, and the count of bases not matched to a germline gene is 3. The sequence links TRBV5-1 to TRBJ1-4; 8 of the junction bases match TRBD1. The receptor was derived from a woman aged 18-29 years in good health and CMV-seronegative. The sample comprised PBMCs. CDR3 loop: CASSSRQGTNEKLFF. The DNA sequence reads TGCGCCAGCAGCTCTAGACAGGGGACTAATGAAAAACTGTTTTTT. This CDR3, with the reference TRBV5-1 and TRBJ1-4 proteins standing in past its ends, gives the full variable domain KAGVTQTPRYLIKTRGQQVTLSCSPISGHRSVSWYQQTPGQGLQFLFEYFSETQRNKGNFPGRFSGRQFSNSRSEMNVSTLELGDSALYLCASSSRQGTNEKLFFGSGTQLSVL.